Listed here are 21 T cell receptor beta chains from one sample, sequenced in a study of cytomegalovirus exposure and HLA in healthy donors. PCR primers comprised 60 Vbeta and 13 Jbeta primers. Clones were read by immunoSEQ multiplex PCR, and TCRdb kept only the in-frame ones, dropping some. Of about 98,000 clones in the sample, about four fifths are singletons; the top ten hold about 8%. Sequencing was done on a sample of PBMCs. These receptors came from a human donor in good health.

CDR3 region: CASSPAVWGQDSYGYTF. For the CDR3, the DNA is TGTGCCAGCAGTCCGGCCGTTTGGGGACAGGATTCCTATGGCTACACCTTC. This chain joins TRBV27 and TRBJ1-2; TRBD1 matches 8 bases. The CDR3 loop spans 17 amino acids. The junction had 15 bases not matched to a gene; V was cut back by 5 bases and J by 4 bases. CDR1 is MNHEY and CDR2 is SMNVEV in the germline V gene (reference sequence).

This clone is a singleton in its sample. V and J are TRBV12-5 and TRBJ1-6; D not certain. With 3 bases removed from V and 8 bases from J, the gap between germline ends came to 20 bases. The CDR3 spans 17 residues. Germline CDR1 and CDR2: LGHNT and FRNRAP. The CDR3 loop reads CASGFPSDPGGDSPLHF. CDR3 nucleotides: TGTGCTAGTGGTTTCCCCTCGGACCCGGGCGGGGATTCACCCCTCCACTTT.

The V and J genes are TRBV19 and TRBJ2-7; TRBD2 agrees at 10 bases. Losses at the gene ends were 5 bases for V and 7 bases for J; bases not matched to a gene: 8. CDR1 and CDR2 from the germline V gene are LNHDA and SQIVND (reference sequence). The CDR3 totals 14 residues. CDR3 nucleotides: TGTGCCAGTAGTCAAAGCGGGGGGGCCAGTGAGCAGTACTTC. Translated: CASSQSGGASEQYF.

This chain uses TRBV4-2 with TRBJ2-2; D is perhaps TRBD2 (6 bases). CDR3 length equals 16 residues. V shed 1 base and J shed 0 bases, with 9 bases lying between them. The V gene's germline CDR1 is LGHNA and CDR2 YNFKEQ. The CDR3 sequence is CASSQVDYTNTGELFF. The CDR3 DNA reads TGTGCCAGCAGCCAAGTGGACTACACGAACACCGGGGAGCTGTTTTTT.

This clone was counted between two and nine times. V and J are TRBV7-2 and TRBJ2-1; 9 bases are a match to TRBD2. Per germline, CDR1 SGHTA and CDR2 FQGNSA. Losses at the gene ends were 5 bases for V and 8 bases for J; bases not matched to a gene: 16. The CDR3 has 17 amino acids. The chain's CDR3 is CASSLYGASGTSHEQFF. The CDR3 DNA reads as TGTGCCAGCAGCCTTTATGGGGCTAGCGGGACCTCCCATGAGCAGTTCTTC.

The V and J genes are TRBV5-1 and TRBJ1-3; TRBD1 matches at 7 bases. The CDR3 sequence is 17 residues long. Germline CDR1 is SGHRS and CDR2 is YFSETQ. V dropped 0 bases and J dropped 0; count of bases not matched to a gene: 6. The CDR3 protein is CASSLAAGGFSGNTIYF. The CDR3 DNA follows: TGCGCCAGCAGCTTGGCTGCAGGGGGATTCTCTGGAAACACCATATATTTT.

The chain is built from TRBV7-8 and TRBJ2-5; the match to TRBD2 covers 8 bases. Germline values: CDR1 SGHVS, CDR2 FQNEAQ. CDR3 length: 17 residues. With 0 bases clipped from V and 4 bases from J, the junction kept 10 bases outside the gene matches. The CDR3 here is CASSLAQLPGGPETQYF. CDR3 nucleotides: TGTGCCAGCAGCTTAGCGCAATTACCGGGGGGGCCAGAGACCCAGTACTTC.

V and J are TRBV10-3 and TRBJ1-2, with D maybe TRBD1 (6 bases). The length of the CDR3 is 15 residues. Germline CDR1 is ENHRY and CDR2 is SYGVKD. V lost 3 bases and J lost 8, with 19 bases in between. DNA of the CDR3: TGTGCCATCAGTGATTCCCGGTGGGACACCTGGGGCTACACCTTC. This encodes CAISDSRWDTWGYTF.

Only a few counts were recorded for this clone. This chain connects TRBV30 to TRBJ2-7; TRBD2 matches 14 bases. CDR3 length: 15 residues. CDR1 GTSNPN and CDR2 SVGIG come from the germline V gene (reference sequence). Trimming cost V 3 bases and J 4 bases; bases outside gene matches: 5. The CDR3 DNA reads as TGTGCCTGGAGGGGACTAGCGGGAGTGCCGTACGAGCAGTACTTC. Its translation: CAWRGLAGVPYEQYF.

The gene calls are TRBV6-4 and TRBJ2-7; 10 positions agree with TRBD1. This CDR3 spans 16 amino acids. Trimming removed 2 bases from V and 3 bases from J; junction bases left unmatched: 7. Per germline, CDR1 MRHNA and CDR2 SNTAGT. The CDR3 DNA follows: TGTGCCAGCAGTGACCGCTTGGGACAGGGGAGCTACGAGCAGTACTTC. Its translation: CASSDRLGQGSYEQYF.

This clone has a handful of counts. The chain is built from TRBV13 and TRBJ2-7; TRBD2 matches 12 bases. The CDR3 has 15 residues. Trimming at V came to 2 bases and at J to 6 bases, leaving 5 bases not matched to a gene. Germline lookup yields CDR1 PRHDT and CDR2 FYEKMQ (reference sequence). CDR3 nucleotides: TGTGCCAGCAGCTTACAAGGACTAGCGGGACGCGAGCAGTACTTC. Amino acids: CASSLQGLAGREQYF.

This sequence joins TRBV18 and TRBJ2-3; 9 bases line up with TRBD2. The CDR3 contains 15 residues. Per germline, CDR1 KGHSH and CDR2 LQKENI. V lost 5 bases, J lost 4 bases, and 7 bases stayed unmatched. CDR3 amino acids: CASSLSSGGADTQYF. The CDR3, as DNA: TGTGCCAGCTCATTGAGTAGCGGGGGCGCAGATACGCAGTATTTT.

This chain links TRBV19 with TRBJ1-5; D possibly corresponds to TRBD1 (6 bases). The CDR3 covers 16 residues. Germline V gene data show CDR1 as LNHDA and CDR2 as SQIVND (reference sequence). V gave up 5 bases and J gave up 2 bases, with 16 bases separating them. CDR3 sequence (DNA): TGTGCCAGTAGTCCCCGAGGGGGGGGCGGCAATCAGCCCCAGCATTTT. As protein: CASSPRGGGGNQPQHF.

The genes are TRBV27 and TRBJ1-2; TRBD1 might be the D (6 bases). CDR1 is MNHEY and CDR2 is SMNVEV in the germline V gene (reference sequence). There are 15 residues in the CDR3. Trimming shortened V by 4 bases and J by 5 bases, and 17 bases separated the two germline ends. This chain's CDR3 is CASSSAGADNYGYTF. The CDR3 coding sequence is TGTGCCAGCAGTTCTGCGGGGGCAGATAATTATGGCTACACCTTC.

The CDR3 DNA reads TGCAGCGTTGATGCGGGGGGGCTTAATGAGCAGTTCTTC. It is translated as CSVDAGGLNEQFF. V usage is TRBV29-1 and J usage is TRBJ2-1; TRBD2 matches at 9 bases. CDR3 length: 13 residues. CDR1 and CDR2 (germline): SQVTM, ANQGSEA. V shed 3 bases, J shed 7 bases, and the junction held 4 bases outside the gene matches.

The rearrangement joins TRBV2 to TRBJ1-5, with 8 bases fitting TRBD1. J gave up 5 bases and V 5 bases, and 11 bases lay outside the gene matches. The CDR3 is 16 residues long. The germline gives CDR1 SNHLY, CDR2 FYNNEI. CDR3 protein: CASSLLGQGSHQPQHF. The CDR3 DNA sequence: TGTGCCAGCAGTCTCCTAGGACAGGGCTCCCATCAGCCCCAGCATTTT.

Of note for this clone: One end of the junction is discordant with germline, which a read error may explain. The chain employs TRBV12-5 and TRBJ2-7; 7 nucleotides line up with TRBD2. Looked up from germline, CDR1 is LGHNT and CDR2 is FRNRAP. This CDR3 contains 14 residues. CDR3 nucleotides: TGTGCTAGTGGTGGAATCGGGACCCCAAGGGAGGGGAACTTC. Translation gives CASGGIGTPREGNF.

This clone was picked up one time. V is TRBV5-4 and J is TRBJ2-3; 9 bases agree with TRBD2. The CDR3 loop spans 17 amino acids. Germline CDR1 is SGHNT and CDR2 is YYREEE (reference sequence). V lost 0 bases to trimming and J lost 1 base; unmatched junction nucleotides: 6. The chain's CDR3 is CASSLDSGRRRTDTQYF. The CDR3 DNA reads as TGTGCCAGCAGCTTGGATAGCGGGAGACGACGCACAGATACGCAGTATTTT.

This clone was counted only a few times. J is TRBJ1-1 and V is TRBV4-1; 9 bases line up with TRBD1. Germline-derived CDR1 and CDR2 are MGHRA and YSYEKL. V lost 0 bases, J lost 0 bases, and 2 bases stayed unmatched. The length of the CDR3 is 16 residues. The CDR3 bases are TGCGCCAGCAGCCAAGAAGGACAGGGGATGAACACTGAAGCTTTCTTT. Residues: CASSQEGQGMNTEAFF.

This sequence joins TRBV19 and TRBJ1-4; tentative D call: TRBD1 (6 bases). The CDR3 runs to 15 residues. With 1 base removed from V and 4 bases from J, the gap between germline ends came to 10 bases. Germline V CDR1 and CDR2: LNHDA, SQIVND (reference sequence). CDR3 sequence reads: CASSIADRFNEKLFF. The CDR3 bases are TGTGCCAGTAGTATAGCCGACAGGTTTAATGAAAAACTGTTTTTT.

The V call is TRBV4-2, the J call TRBJ1-2; tentative D call: TRBD1 (5 bases). Germline V lookup: CDR1 LGHNA, CDR2 YNFKEQ. Between the trimmed V and J ends, which lost 8 bases and 4 bases, there was a span of 20 bases. This CDR3 has 15 residues. The DNA for the CDR3 is TGTGCCAGCCATGGCCGGGGACTGACTTCCTATGGCTACACCTTC. Residues: CASHGRGLTSYGYTF.